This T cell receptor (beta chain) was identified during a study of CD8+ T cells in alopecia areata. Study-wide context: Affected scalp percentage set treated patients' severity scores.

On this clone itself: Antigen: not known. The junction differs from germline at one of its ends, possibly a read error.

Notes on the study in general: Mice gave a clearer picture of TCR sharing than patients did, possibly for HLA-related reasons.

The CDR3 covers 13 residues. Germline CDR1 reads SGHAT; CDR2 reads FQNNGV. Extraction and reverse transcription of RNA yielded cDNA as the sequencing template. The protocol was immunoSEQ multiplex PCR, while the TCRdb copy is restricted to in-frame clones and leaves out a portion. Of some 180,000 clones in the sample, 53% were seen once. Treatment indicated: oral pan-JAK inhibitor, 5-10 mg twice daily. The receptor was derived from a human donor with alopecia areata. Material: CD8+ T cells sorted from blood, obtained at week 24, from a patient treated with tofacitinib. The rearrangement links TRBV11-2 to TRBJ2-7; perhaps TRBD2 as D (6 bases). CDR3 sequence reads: CASSLATGVRRFF. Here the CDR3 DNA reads TGTGCCAGCAGCTTAGCCACGGGGGTTCGGAGGTTCTTC.